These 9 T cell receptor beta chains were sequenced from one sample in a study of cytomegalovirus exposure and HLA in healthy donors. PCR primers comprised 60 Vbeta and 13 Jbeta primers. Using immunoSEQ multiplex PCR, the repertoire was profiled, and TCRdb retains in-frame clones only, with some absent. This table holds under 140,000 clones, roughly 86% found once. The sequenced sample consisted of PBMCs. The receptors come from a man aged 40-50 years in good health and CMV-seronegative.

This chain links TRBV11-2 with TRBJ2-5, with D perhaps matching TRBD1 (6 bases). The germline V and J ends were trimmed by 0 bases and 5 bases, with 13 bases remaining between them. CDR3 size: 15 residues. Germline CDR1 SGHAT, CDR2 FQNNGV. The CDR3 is CASSLDLGQGETQYF. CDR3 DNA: TGTGCCAGCAGCTTAGATTTGGGGCAGGGGGAGACCCAGTACTTC.

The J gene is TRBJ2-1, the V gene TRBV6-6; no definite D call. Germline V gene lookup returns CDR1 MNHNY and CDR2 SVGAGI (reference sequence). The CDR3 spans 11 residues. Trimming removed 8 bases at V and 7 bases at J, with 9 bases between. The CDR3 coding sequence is TGTGCCAGCTTACGTGAGAATGAGCAGTTCTTC. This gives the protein CASLRENEQFF.

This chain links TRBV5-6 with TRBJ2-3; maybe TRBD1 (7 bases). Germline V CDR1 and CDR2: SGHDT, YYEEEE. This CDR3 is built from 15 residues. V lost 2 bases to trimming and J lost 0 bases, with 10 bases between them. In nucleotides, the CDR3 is TGTGCCAGCAGCTTTGGAGGGGGCAGCACAGATACGCAGTATTTT. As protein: CASSFGGGSTDTQYF.

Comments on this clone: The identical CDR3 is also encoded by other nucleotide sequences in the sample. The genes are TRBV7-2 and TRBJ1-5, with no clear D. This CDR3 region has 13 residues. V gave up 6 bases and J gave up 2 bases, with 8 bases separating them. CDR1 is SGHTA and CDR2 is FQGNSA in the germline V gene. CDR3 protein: CASSDYGNQPQHF. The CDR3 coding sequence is TGTGCCAGCAGTGACTATGGCAATCAGCCCCAGCATTTT.

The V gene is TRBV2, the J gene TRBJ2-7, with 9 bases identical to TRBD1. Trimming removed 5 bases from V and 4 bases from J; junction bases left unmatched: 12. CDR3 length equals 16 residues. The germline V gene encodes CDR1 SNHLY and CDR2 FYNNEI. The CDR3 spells CASSRPTGGSLYEQYF. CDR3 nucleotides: TGTGCCAGCAGTCGTCCGACAGGGGGATCTTTATACGAGCAGTACTTC.

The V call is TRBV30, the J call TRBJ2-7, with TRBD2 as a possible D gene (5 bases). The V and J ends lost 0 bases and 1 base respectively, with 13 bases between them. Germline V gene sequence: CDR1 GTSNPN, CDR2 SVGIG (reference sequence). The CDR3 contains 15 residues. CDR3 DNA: TGTGCCTGGAGTGTACCGAGGGCACAATCCTACGAGCAGTACTTC. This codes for CAWSVPRAQSYEQYF. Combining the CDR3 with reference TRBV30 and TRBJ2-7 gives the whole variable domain SQTIHQWPATLVQPVGSPLSLECTVEGTSNPNLYWYRQAAGRGLQLLFYSVGIGQISSEVPQNLSASRPQDRQFILSSKKLLLSDSGFYLCAWSVPRAQSYEQYFGPGTRLTVT.

CDR3 bases: TGCAGCGTTGGGACAGGGGGATATGACGAGCAGTACTTC. As protein: CSVGTGGYDEQYF. V is TRBV29-1 and J is TRBJ2-7; 10 bases are shared with TRBD1. J gave up 5 bases and V 4 bases, and 5 bases lay outside the gene matches. Germline lookup yields CDR1 SQVTM and CDR2 ANQGSEA. The CDR3 spans 13 residues.

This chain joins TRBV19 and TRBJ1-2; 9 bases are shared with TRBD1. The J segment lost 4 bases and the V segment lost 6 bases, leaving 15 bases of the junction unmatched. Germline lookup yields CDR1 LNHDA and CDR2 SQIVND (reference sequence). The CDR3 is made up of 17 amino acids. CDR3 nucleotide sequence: TGTGCCAGTAGAAGACAGGGGGGATTCGGATCCGGCTATGGCTACACCTTC. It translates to CASRRQGGFGSGYGYTF.

CDR3 protein: CASSSNRNNEQFF. DNA for the CDR3: TGTGCCAGTAGCAGTAACAGGAACAATGAGCAGTTCTTC. This chain uses TRBV19 with TRBJ2-1, with TRBD1 as a possible D gene (5 bases). V was shortened by 6 bases and J by 5 bases, with 11 bases between the two germline ends. CDR1 is LNHDA and CDR2 is SQIVND in the germline V gene (reference sequence). The CDR3 is 13 residues long.